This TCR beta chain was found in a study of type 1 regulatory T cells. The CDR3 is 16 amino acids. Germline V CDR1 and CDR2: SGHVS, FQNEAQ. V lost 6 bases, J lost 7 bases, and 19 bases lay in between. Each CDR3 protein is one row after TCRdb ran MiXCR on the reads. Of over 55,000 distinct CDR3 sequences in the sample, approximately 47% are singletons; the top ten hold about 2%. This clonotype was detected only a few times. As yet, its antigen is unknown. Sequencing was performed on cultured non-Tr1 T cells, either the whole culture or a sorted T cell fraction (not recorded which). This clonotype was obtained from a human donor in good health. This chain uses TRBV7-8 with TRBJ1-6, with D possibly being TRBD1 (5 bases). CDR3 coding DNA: TGTGCCAGCAGTCCCCAGGGCCGGGGGGTAAATTCACCCCTCCACTTT. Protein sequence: CASSPQGRGVNSPLHF.